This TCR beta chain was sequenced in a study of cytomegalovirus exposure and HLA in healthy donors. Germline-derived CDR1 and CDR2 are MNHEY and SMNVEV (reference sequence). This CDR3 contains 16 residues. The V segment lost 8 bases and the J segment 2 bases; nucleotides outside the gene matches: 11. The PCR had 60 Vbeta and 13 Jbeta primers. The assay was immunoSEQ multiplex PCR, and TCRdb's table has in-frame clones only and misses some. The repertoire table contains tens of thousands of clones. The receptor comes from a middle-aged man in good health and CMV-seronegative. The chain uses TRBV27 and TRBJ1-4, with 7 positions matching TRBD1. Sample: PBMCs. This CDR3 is CASAQGHGRTNEKLFF. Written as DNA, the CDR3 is TGTGCCAGCGCACAGGGGCATGGCCGGACTAATGAAAAACTGTTTTTT.